This note documents a single T cell receptor (beta chain) sequence. The antigen it recognizes is unknown. Per-base quality was not reported, and no clone a single base away is much larger than it. This record belongs to a study of control samples from healthy donors and cancer patients (TCRdb year 2020). The library was built by means of the immunoSEQ multiplex PCR assay. Entries here come from immuneACCESS through TCRdb and include only in-frame sequences with V and J called. Some clones fail to appear in such tables; in the studies checked, an unresolved V gene covers under half of the shortfall, and the cause of the remainder is unknown. The sample table records 100,000 to 150,000 clones; more than 75% of these occur just once. The ten largest clones take up about 2.9% of the sample. The CDR3, from cysteine to phenylalanine, totals 14 residues. Of the read, only the CDR3 DNA is kept; its 42 bases are in frame from base 1. Deletion took 5 bases off V and 10 bases off J, with a span of 15 bases between the germline ends. CDR1 and CDR2, per the germline V gene, are SGHAT and FQNNGV.

Recombination linked TRBV11-2 to TRBJ1-6; the best D guess is TRBD1, with 5 bases matching. The TCR comes from a man between 60 and 70 years old in good health. Sequences were obtained from blood. The nucleotides are TGTGCCAGCAGCATAAACAGGATTCAGTCACCCCTCCACTTT. Its translation is CASSINRIQSPLHF.